One sample yielded the 7 T cell receptor beta chains listed below, sequenced in a study of blood T cell repertoires in COVID-19. Sequencing was performed with immunoSEQ multiplex PCR; in TCRdb, only in-frame clones are kept and a portion is missing. The sample contains more than 350,000 clones, more than 70% of which appear only once. Material for sequencing was peripheral blood. The source is a woman in her twenties or thirties with COVID-19, enrolled during active disease.

The rearrangement joins TRBV11-2 to TRBJ2-7; D might be TRBD1 (6 bases). Germline lookup yields CDR1 SGHAT and CDR2 FQNNGV. Deletions cut 5 bases from V and 2 bases from J, with 16 bases between. The CDR3 consists of 15 residues. The CDR3 bases are TGTGCCAGCAGCCCGGCCGGGACACGCGCCTACGAGCAGTACTTC. Residues: CASSPAGTRAYEQYF.

The chain is built from TRBV19 and TRBJ1-1; D gene ambiguous. Looked up from germline, CDR1 is LNHDA and CDR2 is SQIVND (reference sequence). Trimming took off 4 bases at V and 4 bases at J, with 25 bases between the two ends. The CDR3 covers 18 residues. The DNA for the CDR3 is TGTGCCAGTAGTACTGGTGTTAGAGGGAGGGTTGAAATCACTGAAGCTTTCTTT. It translates to CASSTGVRGRVEITEAFF.

CDR3 region: CASSLLSGSRQNEQFF. Written as DNA, the CDR3 is TGTGCCAGCAGCTTACTGAGCGGGAGTCGGCAGAATGAGCAGTTCTTC. The chain employs TRBV7-3 and TRBJ2-1; the match to TRBD2 covers 8 bases. The CDR3 is 16 residues long. V was pared by 2 bases and J by 7 bases, with 10 bases of the junction left unmatched. CDR1 and CDR2 (germline): SGHTA, FQGTGA.

The V call is TRBV7-3, the J call TRBJ1-1; D unclear. Trimming left V 0 bases short and J 3 bases short, with 5 bases between. CDR3 length equals 13 residues. The germline gives CDR1 SGHTA, CDR2 FQGTGA. The CDR3 coding sequence is TGTGCCAGCAGCTTAACAAGAGACACTGAAGCTTTCTTT. Protein sequence: CASSLTRDTEAFF. Full variable domain (rest looked up from reference TRBV7-3 and TRBJ1-1): GAGVSQTPSNKVTEKGKYVELRCDPISGHTALYWYRQSLGQGPEFLIYFQGTGAADDSGLPNDRFFAVRPEGSVSTLKIQRTERGDSAVYLCASSLTRDTEAFFGQGTRLTVV.

This chain uses TRBV7-9 with TRBJ2-2, with a weak D call TRBD1 (6 bases). This CDR3 region has 15 residues. Germline V gene lookup returns CDR1 SEHNR and CDR2 FQNEAQ (reference sequence). V lost 6 bases and J lost 0, with 11 bases in between. CDR3 DNA: TGTGCCAGCAGACATGGGACAACGAACACCGGGGAGCTGTTTTTT. Protein product: CASRHGTTNTGELFF.

This chain uses TRBV6-6 with TRBJ1-5; weak D call: TRBD1 (5 bases). V was shortened by 7 bases and J by 5 bases, with 15 bases between the two germline ends. CDR1 and CDR2 (germline): MNHNY, SVGAGI (reference sequence). The CDR3 length is 14 residues. CDR3 sequence: CASTPGAAYQPQHF. In DNA, the CDR3 is TGTGCCAGCACCCCTGGGGCAGCTTATCAGCCCCAGCATTTT.

This sequence joins TRBV10-3 and TRBJ2-5, with TRBD2 identical over 7 bases. The length of the CDR3 is 14 residues. V shed 6 bases and J 2 bases; nucleotides not matched to a gene: 6. Germline CDR1 is ENHRY and CDR2 is SYGVKD. The CDR3 loop reads CAISETSEQETQYF. For the CDR3, the DNA is TGTGCCATCAGCGAAACTAGCGAACAAGAGACCCAGTACTTC.